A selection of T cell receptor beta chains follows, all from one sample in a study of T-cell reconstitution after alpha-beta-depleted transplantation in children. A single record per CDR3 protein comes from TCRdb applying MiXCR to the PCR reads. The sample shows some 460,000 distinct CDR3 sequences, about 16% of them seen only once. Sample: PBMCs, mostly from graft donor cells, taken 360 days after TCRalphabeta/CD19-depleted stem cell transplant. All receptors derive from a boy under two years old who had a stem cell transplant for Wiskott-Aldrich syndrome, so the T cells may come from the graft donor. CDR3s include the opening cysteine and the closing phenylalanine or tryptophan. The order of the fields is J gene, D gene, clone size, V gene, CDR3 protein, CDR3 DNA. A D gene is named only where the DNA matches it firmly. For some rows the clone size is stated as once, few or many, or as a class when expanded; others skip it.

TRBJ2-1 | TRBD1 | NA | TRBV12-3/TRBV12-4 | CASSLQTGGSYNEQFF | TGTGCCAGCAGCCTTCAGACAGGGGGCTCCTACAATGAGCAGTTCTTC
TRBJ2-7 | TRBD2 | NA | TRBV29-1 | CSVESSGYEQYF | TGCAGCGTTGAATCTAGCGGGTACGAGCAGTACTTC
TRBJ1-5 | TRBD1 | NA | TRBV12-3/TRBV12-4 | CASRGQGFQPQHF | TGTGCCAGCAGGGGACAGGGGTTTCAGCCCCAGCATTTT
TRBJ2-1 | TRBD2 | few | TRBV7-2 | CASTEAGPGGEQFF | TGTGCCAGCACTGAAGCGGGCCCGGGGGGTGAGCAGTTCTTC
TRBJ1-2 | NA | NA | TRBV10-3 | CAISAGGGYYGYTF | TGTGCCATCAGCGCCGGGGGAGGGTACTATGGCTACACCTTC
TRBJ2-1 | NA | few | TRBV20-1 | CSAREVYSYNEQFF | TGCAGTGCGAGGGAAGTATACTCCTACAATGAGCAGTTCTTC
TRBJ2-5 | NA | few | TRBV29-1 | CSVEWETQYF | TGCAGCGTTGAATGGGAGACCCAGTACTTC
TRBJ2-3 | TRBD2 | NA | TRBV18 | CASSPSFGRTATDTQYF | TGTGCCAGCTCACCGTCTTTCGGGAGGACCGCTACAGATACGCAGTATTTT
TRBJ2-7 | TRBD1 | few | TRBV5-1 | CASSFGDSSYEQYF | TGCGCCAGCAGCTTTGGGGACAGTTCCTACGAGCAGTACTTC
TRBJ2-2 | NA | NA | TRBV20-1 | CSFRGPGPHRRSGELFF | TGCAGCTTCAGGGGCCCCGGGCCACACCGGAGGTCCGGGGAGCTGTTTTTT
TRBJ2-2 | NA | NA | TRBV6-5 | CASSSKGLNTGELFF | TGTGCCAGCAGTTCCAAAGGACTAAACACCGGGGAGCTGTTTTTT
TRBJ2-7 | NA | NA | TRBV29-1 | CSVALGPYEQYF | TGCAGCGTCGCCCTTGGGCCCTACGAGCAGTACTTC
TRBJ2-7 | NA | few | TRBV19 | CASSISATKTYEQYF | TGTGCCAGTAGTATTTCGGCAACGAAAACCTACGAGCAGTACTTC
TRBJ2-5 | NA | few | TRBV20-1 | CAPGLRETQYF | TGCGCTCCTGGACTCAGAGAGACCCAGTACTTC
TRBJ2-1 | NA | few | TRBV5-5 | CASSLFVTSYNEQFF | TGTGCCAGCAGCTTGTTCGTGACTAGCTACAATGAGCAGTTCTTC
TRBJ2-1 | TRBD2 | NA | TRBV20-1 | CSARDVSGRINEQFF | TGCAGTGCTAGAGATGTAAGCGGGAGAATCAATGAGCAGTTCTTC
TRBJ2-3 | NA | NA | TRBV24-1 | CATSGKTTDTQYF | TGTGCCACCAGTGGAAAAACCACAGATACGCAGTATTTT
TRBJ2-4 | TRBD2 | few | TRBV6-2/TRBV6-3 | CASSSGLGLAGGLAKNIQYF | TGTGCCAGCAGTTCTGGGCTGGGACTAGCGGGAGGTTTAGCCAAAAACATTCAGTACTTC
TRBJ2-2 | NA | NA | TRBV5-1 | CASSLGTTRAGELFF | TGCGCCAGCAGCTTGGGGACAACCCGGGCCGGGGAGCTGTTTTTT
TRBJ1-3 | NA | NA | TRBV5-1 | CASSETGNGNTIYF | TGCGCCAGCAGCGAAACAGGGAATGGAAACACCATATATTTT
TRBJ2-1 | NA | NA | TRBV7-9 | CASSLKGPPWGYNEQFF | TGTGCCAGCAGCTTAAAGGGACCACCCTGGGGGTACAATGAGCAGTTCTTC
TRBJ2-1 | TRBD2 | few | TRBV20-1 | CSARDRGGVYNEQFF | TGCAGTGCTAGAGATCGCGGGGGGGTATACAATGAGCAGTTCTTC
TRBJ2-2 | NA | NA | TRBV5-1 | CASSFEGYRELFF | TGCGCCAGCAGCTTTGAGGGGTACCGGGAGCTGTTTTTT
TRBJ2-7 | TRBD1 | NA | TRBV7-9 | CASGRTGRDYEQYF | TGTGCCAGCGGACGGACAGGCAGGGACTACGAGCAGTACTTC
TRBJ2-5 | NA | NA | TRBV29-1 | CSVGMWRETQYF | TGCAGCGTTGGGATGTGGCGGGAGACCCAGTACTTC
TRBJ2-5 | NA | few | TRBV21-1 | CASTKSRTGKGETQYF | TGTGCCAGCACCAAGTCTAGGACAGGAAAGGGGGAGACCCAGTACTTC
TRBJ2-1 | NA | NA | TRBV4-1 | CASSQVSGYSYNEQFF | TGCGCCAGCAGCCAAGTGTCGGGTTATTCCTACAATGAGCAGTTCTTC
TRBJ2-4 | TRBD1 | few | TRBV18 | CASSRTGWDIQYF | TGTGCCAGCTCACGGACAGGGTGGGACATTCAGTACTTC
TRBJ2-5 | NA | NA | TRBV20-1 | CSAGAPRGETQYF | TGCAGTGCTGGAGCGCCGAGAGGGGAGACCCAGTACTTC
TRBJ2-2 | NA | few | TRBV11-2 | CASSLLVRGPLLTGELFF | TGTGCCAGCAGCTTATTGGTCCGTGGACCTCTCCTTACCGGGGAGCTGTTTTTT
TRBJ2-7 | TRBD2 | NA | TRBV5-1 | CASSFHLTSGNQDYEQYF | TGCGCCAGCAGTTTCCATTTGACTAGCGGGAACCAAGACTACGAGCAGTACTTC
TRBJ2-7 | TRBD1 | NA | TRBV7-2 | CASSVTGQGTYEQYF | TGTGCCAGCAGCGTGACGGGACAGGGAACCTACGAGCAGTACTTC
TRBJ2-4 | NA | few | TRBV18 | CASSPGPDRAKNIQYF | TGTGCCAGCTCACCCGGACCTGACAGGGCCAAAAACATTCAGTACTTC
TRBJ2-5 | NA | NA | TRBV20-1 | CSARKEPDYHQETQYF | TGCAGTGCTAGAAAGGAGCCAGACTACCATCAAGAGACCCAGTACTTC
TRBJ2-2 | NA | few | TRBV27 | CASSLQRDLLLTGELFF | TGTGCCAGCAGTTTACAGAGGGACCTCCTTTTGACCGGGGAGCTGTTTTTT
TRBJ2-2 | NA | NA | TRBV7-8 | CASSFLGGGATGELFF | TGTGCCAGCAGCTTTCTGGGAGGGGGCGCGACCGGGGAGCTGTTTTTT
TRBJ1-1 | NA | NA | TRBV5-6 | CASSPTLAYTEAFF | TGTGCCAGCAGCCCAACCTTGGCTTACACTGAAGCTTTCTTT
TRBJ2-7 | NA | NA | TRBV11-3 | CASSLDPLTGLREQYF | TGTGCCAGCAGCTTAGATCCCCTCACAGGGTTGAGAGAGCAGTACTTC
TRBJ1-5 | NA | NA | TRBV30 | CAWSVFPRDSNQPQHF | TGTGCCTGGAGTGTATTTCCCCGGGACAGCAATCAGCCCCAGCATTTT
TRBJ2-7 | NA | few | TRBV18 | CASSEEAYEQYF | TGTGCCAGCTCCGAGGAAGCTTACGAGCAGTACTTC
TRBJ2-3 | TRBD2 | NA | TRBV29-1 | CSVALSGSTDTQYF | TGCAGCGTTGCCCTAAGCGGGAGTACAGATACGCAGTATTTT
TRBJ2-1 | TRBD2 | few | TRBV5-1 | CASMVREGRGEQFF | TGCGCCAGCATGGTGCGGGAGGGCCGGGGTGAGCAGTTCTTC
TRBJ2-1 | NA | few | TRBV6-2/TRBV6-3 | CASSRPGHYNEQFF | TGTGCCAGCAGTCGCCCGGGCCACTACAATGAGCAGTTCTTC
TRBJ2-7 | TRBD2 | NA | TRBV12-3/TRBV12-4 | CASSSAVAGGLNRDEQYF | TGTGCCAGCAGTTCCGCGGTAGCGGGAGGGCTAAATCGGGACGAGCAGTACTTC
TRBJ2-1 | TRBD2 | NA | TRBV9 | CASSPTSGVYNEQFF | TGTGCCAGCAGCCCGACTAGCGGGGTCTACAATGAGCAGTTCTTC
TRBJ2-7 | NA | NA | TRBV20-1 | CSANRAGGYEQYF | TGCAGTGCTAATAGGGCAGGGGGGTACGAGCAGTACTTC
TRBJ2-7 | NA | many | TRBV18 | CASSLFDEQYF | TGTGCCAGCTCACTGTTCGACGAGCAGTACTTC
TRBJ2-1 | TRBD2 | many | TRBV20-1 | CSARGTSGPSSYNEQFF | TGCAGTGCGAGGGGGACTAGCGGGCCGAGCTCCTACAATGAGCAGTTCTTC
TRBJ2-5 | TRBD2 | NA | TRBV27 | CASSLGGLAGPPETQYF | TGTGCCAGCAGTTTGGGCGGACTAGCGGGGCCCCCGGAGACCCAGTACTTC
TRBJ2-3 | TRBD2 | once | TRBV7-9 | CASSPGTSGGTDTQYF | TGTGCCAGCAGCCCCGGGACTAGCGGAGGCACAGATACGCAGTATTTT
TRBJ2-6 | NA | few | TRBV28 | CASSRGLLQSGANVLTF | TGTGCCAGCAGTCGGGGGCTACTCCAATCCGGGGCCAACGTCCTGACTTTC
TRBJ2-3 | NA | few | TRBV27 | CASSFSGIWGTDTQYF | TGTGCCAGCAGTTTTTCTGGAATCTGGGGCACAGATACGCAGTATTTT
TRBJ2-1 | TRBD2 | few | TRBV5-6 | CASRLKRGSSYNEQFF | TGTGCCAGCAGGCTGAAGCGGGGGAGCTCCTACAATGAGCAGTTCTTC
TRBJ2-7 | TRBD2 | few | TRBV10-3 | CAISGQAGAYEQYF | TGTGCCATCAGTGGACAAGCGGGAGCCTACGAGCAGTACTTC
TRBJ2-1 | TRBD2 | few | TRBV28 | CASSFPRLAAYNEQFF | TGTGCCAGCAGCTTCCCTCGACTAGCCGCCTACAATGAGCAGTTCTTC
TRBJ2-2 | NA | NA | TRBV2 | CASSDEGMGNTGELFF | TGTGCCAGCAGTGATGAGGGAATGGGGAACACCGGGGAGCTGTTTTTT
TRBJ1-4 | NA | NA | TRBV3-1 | CASSLGQFATNEKLFF | TGTGCCAGCAGCCTCGGACAGTTCGCAACTAATGAAAAACTGTTTTTT
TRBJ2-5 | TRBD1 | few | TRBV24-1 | CATSGPAPATGRSQETQYF | TGTGCCACCAGTGGCCCCGCCCCGGCGACAGGGCGAAGCCAAGAGACCCAGTACTTC
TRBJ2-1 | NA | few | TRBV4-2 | CASSQGLGSPYNEQFF | TGTGCCAGCAGCCAAGGATTAGGGTCCCCCTACAATGAGCAGTTCTTC
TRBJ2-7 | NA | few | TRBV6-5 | CASSYSLRSSYEQYF | TGTGCCAGCAGTTATTCGCTCCGGAGCTCCTACGAGCAGTACTTC